Listed below are T cell receptor beta chains from one sample, sequenced in a study of blood T cell repertoires in COVID-19. The repertoire was sequenced with immunoSEQ multiplex PCR; TCRdb's copy has only in-frame clones and lacks some. The profile covers about 120,000 clones, with roughly 90% appearing a single time and more than 7% taken by the ten largest. Sequencing input: peripheral blood. The receptor source for this set is a woman aged 70-85 years who had recovered from COVID-19. CDR3s include the opening cysteine and the closing phenylalanine or tryptophan. D genes are given only for firm matches. Expanded clones are given a class, and other clones once, few, many or no size at all.

>NA|TRBV9|TRBJ1-4|TRBD1
CASSVEGTGEKLFF
TGTGCCAGCAGCGTAGAGGGGACAGGGGAAAAACTGTTTTTT
>NA|TRBV5-8|TRBJ2-2|TRBD2
CASSFLLAGGTGELFF
TGTGCCAGCAGCTTCCTACTAGCGGGAGGCACCGGGGAGCTGTTTTTT
>once|TRBV5-1|TRBJ2-5|TRBD1
CASSLLPGGELLETQYF
TGCGCCAGCAGCTTGTTGCCAGGGGGCGAGTTATTAGAGACCCAGTACTTC
>NA|TRBV7-2|TRBJ2-7|TRBD1
CASSSQGLHEQYF
TGTGCCAGCAGCTCACAGGGGTTACACGAGCAGTACTTC
>NA|TRBV5-1|TRBJ2-1|TRBD2
CASSLGTSGNNEQFF
TGCGCCAGCAGCCTGGGGACTAGCGGGAACAATGAGCAGTTCTTC
>NA|TRBV28|TRBJ1-2|NA
CASSSGDPVSNYGYTF
TGTGCCAGCAGTTCAGGGGACCCCGTGTCCAACTATGGCTACACCTTC
>NA|TRBV24-1|TRBJ2-1|TRBD2
CATSDPGLAGVGLNEQFF
TGTGCCACCAGTGACCCAGGACTAGCGGGAGTGGGCCTCAATGAGCAGTTCTTC
>NA|TRBV5-1|TRBJ2-1|TRBD2
CASSLVAGGPNEQFF
TGCGCCAGCAGCTTGGTAGCGGGGGGCCCAAATGAGCAGTTCTTC
>few|TRBV2|TRBJ2-2|NA
CASSKTGPHTGELFF
TGTGCCAGCAGTAAAACAGGGCCCCACACCGGGGAGCTGTTTTTT
>NA|TRBV6-5|TRBJ2-3|NA
CASRDYNPADTQYF
TGTGCCAGCAGAGACTATAACCCTGCAGATACGCAGTATTTT
>NA|TRBV2|TRBJ2-7|TRBD2
CASSEGVSGEKYF
TGTGCCAGCAGTGAAGGGGTTAGCGGGGAAAAGTACTTC
>NA|TRBV7-2|TRBJ1-6|NA
CASSLRGISSYNSPLHF
TGTGCCAGCAGCTTACGGGGGATAAGCTCCTATAATTCACCCCTCCACTTT
>NA|TRBV7-2|TRBJ2-7|NA
CASSLAGVGSGQYF
TGTGCCAGCAGCTTAGCGGGAGTGGGCTCGGGGCAGTACTTC
>few|TRBV20-1|TRBJ1-6|NA
CSARGLGPGHF
TGCAGTGCTCGGGGGTTGGGCCCCGGGCATTTT
>NA|TRBV5-4|TRBJ2-2|TRBD2
CASSPGGAGGELFF
TGTGCCAGCAGCCCCGGGGGGGCCGGTGGGGAGCTGTTTTTT